The next 19 T cell receptor beta chains were all read from a single sample in a study of Ad26.COV2.S vaccination and SARS-CoV-2 variants. Treatment noted: around 19 received Ad26.COV2.S at low or high dose, single or two shots; 5 received placebo; per-sample allocation not given. Sampling was performed 63 days after the first vaccine or placebo injection. Sequencing used immunoSEQ multiplex PCR; TCRdb keeps in-frame clones, though not all of them. This sample has roughly 420,000 clones, with roughly nine tenths found just once. Sequenced here: peripheral blood, sampled in a trial of Ad26.COV2.S vaccine versus placebo. These receptors all come from a person aged 18 to 65 who received the Ad26.COV2.S COVID-19 vaccine or a placebo.

This clone showed up just once. The V and J genes are TRBV12-3 or TRBV12-4 and TRBJ2-7; D ambiguous. CDR3 length: 13 residues. V was shortened by 3 bases and J by 6 bases, with 12 bases between the two germline ends. The CDR3 sequence: CASSFLPLFEQYF. The CDR3 nucleotides are TGTGCCAGCAGTTTCCTACCACTGTTCGAGCAGTACTTC.

The rearrangement links TRBV28 to TRBJ1-4, with D possibly being TRBD1 (6 bases). This CDR3 contains 16 residues. Germline lookup yields CDR1 MDHEN and CDR2 SYDVKM. V lost 5 bases and J 5 bases, leaving 18 bases between the germline ends. The CDR3 spells CASSVATTGPNEKLFF. CDR3 nucleotide sequence: TGTGCCAGCAGTGTCGCAACAACAGGGCCCAATGAAAAACTGTTTTTT.

As DNA, the CDR3 is TGTGCCAGCAGCCCTCGACAGGTCTACGAGGTAATCCCCCAGTACTTC. Its translation is CASSPRQVYEVIPQYF. J is TRBJ2-5 and V is TRBV7-2; possible D gene TRBD1, 6 bases. Germline CDR1 is SGHTA and CDR2 is FQGNSA. V was trimmed by 5 bases and J by 9 bases, leaving 25 bases between them. The CDR3 spans 16 residues. The whole variable domain, filled in from reference TRBV7-2 and TRBJ2-5, reads GAGVSQSPSNKVTEKGKDVELRCDPISGHTALYWYRQSLGQGLEFLIYFQGNSAPDKSGLPSDRFSAERTGGSVSTLTIQRTQQEDSAVYLCASSPRQVYEVIPQYFGPGTRLLVL.

This chain links TRBV4-3 with TRBJ2-7; 8 nucleotides align to TRBD1. Losses at the gene ends were 4 bases for V and 2 bases for J; bases not matched to a gene: 7. Germline-derived CDR1 and CDR2 are LGHNA and YSLEER. There are 15 residues in the CDR3. CDR3 residues: CASSLDGTGTYEQYF. CDR3 in DNA: TGCGCCAGCAGCCTAGACGGGACAGGTACCTACGAGCAGTACTTC.

The chain recombines TRBV7-3 with TRBJ2-1; D is undetermined. Germline CDR1 reads SGHTA; CDR2 reads FQGTGA. This CDR3 is built from 15 residues. V lost 5 bases, J lost 3 bases, and 14 bases lay in between. The CDR3 DNA reads as TGTGCCAGCAGCCCCTCGCCCCGCATCTACAATGAGCAGTTCTTC. Protein product: CASSPSPRIYNEQFF.

The V and J genes are TRBV28 and TRBJ1-5; possible D gene TRBD1, 6 bases. The CDR3 is 15 residues long. Trimming cost V 6 bases and J 3 bases, with 15 bases left between them. Germline CDR1 is MDHEN and CDR2 is SYDVKM. CDR3 DNA: TGTGCCAGCAGCCTATCACAGGGATTCAATCAGCCCCAGCATTTT. Protein product: CASSLSQGFNQPQHF.

This clone was picked up one time. The chain employs TRBV15 and TRBJ2-3; maybe TRBD2 (7 bases). The germline V gene encodes CDR1 LNHNV and CDR2 YYDKDF (reference sequence). Between the trimmed V and J ends, which lost 0 bases and 2 bases, there was a span of 18 bases. The CDR3 loop spans 18 amino acids. CDR3 sequence (DNA): TGTGCCACCAGCAGAGAGATGGGGGGCGGGGGCCTCACAGATACGCAGTATTTT. Protein product: CATSREMGGGGLTDTQYF.

This chain connects TRBV27 to TRBJ1-1; D may be TRBD1 (5 bases). The CDR3 runs to 13 residues. The V end lost 3 bases, the J end lost 4 bases, and 9 bases lay between the germline ends. CDR1 MNHEY and CDR2 SMNVEV come from the germline V gene (reference sequence). The CDR3, as DNA: TGTGCCAGCAGTTTTACAGGCACCACTGAAGCTTTCTTT. This codes for CASSFTGTTEAFF.

CDR3 residues: CASSSTGGYGYTF. As DNA, the CDR3 is TGTGCCAGCAGCTCCACCGGGGGGTACGGCTACACCTTC. The rearrangement uses TRBV11-3 and TRBJ1-2; maybe TRBD1 (5 bases). This CDR3 is 13 amino acids long. Trimming removed 4 bases at V and 8 bases at J, with 14 bases between. Looked up from germline, CDR1 is SGHNT and CDR2 is YENEEA.

This chain links TRBV2 with TRBJ1-1; D is possibly TRBD1 (6 bases). The CDR3 consists of 13 residues. Trimming shortened V by 8 bases and J by 2 bases, and 12 bases separated the two germline ends. The germline V gene has CDR1 SNHLY and CDR2 FYNNEI. The CDR3 region has the DNA TGTGCCAGCCACGGACAGACTAACACTGAAGCTTTCTTT. Encoded protein: CASHGQTNTEAFF.

The rearrangement joins TRBV28 to TRBJ1-1; 9 bases map to TRBD1. The CDR3 contains 16 residues. Per the germline V gene, CDR1 is MDHEN and CDR2 is SYDVKM. V was pared by 5 bases and J by 2 bases, with 9 bases of the junction left unmatched. The CDR3 bases are TGTGCCAGCAGTCCGGGACAGGGAGGACCCAACACTGAAGCTTTCTTT. Protein product: CASSPGQGGPNTEAFF. The variable domain in full, completed from reference TRBV28 and TRBJ1-1, reads DVKVTQSSRYLVKRTGEKVFLECVQDMDHENMFWYRQDPGLGLRLIYFSYDVKMKEKGDIPEGYSVSREKKERFSLILESASTNQTSMYLCASSPGQGGPNTEAFFGQGTRLTVV.

The CDR3 DNA sequence: TGTGCCAGCAGTCAACCGGGCATCTCCTACGAGCAGTACGTC. This encodes CASSQPGISYEQYV. The chain carries TRBV6-2 or TRBV6-3 and TRBJ2-7; no clear D. The germline gives CDR1 MNHEY, CDR2 SVGEGT. The V end was cut by 5 bases, the J end by 0 bases, with 11 bases between. The CDR3 extends over 14 amino acids.

The chain carries TRBV18 and TRBJ2-7; 9 bases align to TRBD2. CDR3 length: 16 amino acids. CDR1 is KGHSH and CDR2 is LQKENI in the germline V gene. The J segment lost 4 bases and the V segment lost 2 bases, leaving 9 bases of the junction unmatched. The CDR3 is CASSPDSISGGYEQYF. As DNA, the CDR3 is TGTGCCAGCTCACCAGATAGTATTAGCGGGGGTTACGAGCAGTACTTC.

The V and J genes are TRBV12-3 or TRBV12-4 and TRBJ1-1; maybe TRBD1 (6 bases). This CDR3 has 13 residues. V lost 3 bases and J lost 4, with 9 bases in between. The CDR3 loop reads CASSFTGSTEAFF. In nucleotides, the CDR3 is TGTGCCAGCAGTTTTACAGGGTCCACTGAAGCTTTCTTT.

This sequence joins TRBV5-1 and TRBJ2-5; D is unclear. V gave up 0 bases and J gave up 5 bases, with 11 bases separating them. The CDR3 totals 14 residues. Germline V CDR1 and CDR2: SGHRS, YFSETQ. The CDR3 here is CASSLGHRGETQYF. CDR3 coding DNA: TGCGCCAGCAGCTTGGGACATCGCGGCGAGACCCAGTACTTC.

The chain uses TRBV28 and TRBJ2-2; no firm D call. The CDR3 is 14 amino acids. Germline CDR1 is MDHEN and CDR2 is SYDVKM. Between the trimmed V and J ends, which lost 2 bases and 2 bases, there was a span of 6 bases. DNA of the CDR3: TGTGCCAGCAGTTTACCTTATAACACCGGGGAGCTGTTTTTT. Translating gives CASSLPYNTGELFF.

The sample holds a few counts of this clone. The genes are TRBV7-9 and TRBJ1-2; possibly TRBD1 for D (5 bases). CDR1 SEHNR and CDR2 FQNEAQ come from the germline V gene (reference sequence). The CDR3 runs to 13 residues. The V gene lost 1 base and the J gene lost 5 bases, with 8 bases spanning the gap. The CDR3 DNA is TGTGCCAGCAGCTTAGATGGGACGTATGGCTACACCTTC. Amino acids: CASSLDGTYGYTF.

This clone occurred once. CDR3 DNA: TGTGCCAGCAGTTTACAGGCCGACTCCTACGAGCAGTACGTC. This encodes CASSLQADSYEQYV. The V gene is TRBV27, the J gene TRBJ2-7; D ambiguous. The CDR3 is made up of 14 amino acids. Germline V lookup: CDR1 MNHEY, CDR2 SMNVEV (reference sequence). Trimming removed 2 bases at V and 0 bases at J, with 8 bases between.

The V gene is TRBV4-3, the J gene TRBJ1-4; D possibly corresponds to TRBD1 (5 bases). The V end lost 0 bases, the J end lost 7 bases, and 18 bases lay between the germline ends. In germline, CDR1 is LGHNA, CDR2 YSLEER. CDR3 length: 17 residues. In DNA form, the CDR3 reads TGCGCCAGCAGCCAAGAATGGGGCGTCAGTCGCGGTGAAAAACTGTTTTTT. Its translation: CASSQEWGVSRGEKLFF.